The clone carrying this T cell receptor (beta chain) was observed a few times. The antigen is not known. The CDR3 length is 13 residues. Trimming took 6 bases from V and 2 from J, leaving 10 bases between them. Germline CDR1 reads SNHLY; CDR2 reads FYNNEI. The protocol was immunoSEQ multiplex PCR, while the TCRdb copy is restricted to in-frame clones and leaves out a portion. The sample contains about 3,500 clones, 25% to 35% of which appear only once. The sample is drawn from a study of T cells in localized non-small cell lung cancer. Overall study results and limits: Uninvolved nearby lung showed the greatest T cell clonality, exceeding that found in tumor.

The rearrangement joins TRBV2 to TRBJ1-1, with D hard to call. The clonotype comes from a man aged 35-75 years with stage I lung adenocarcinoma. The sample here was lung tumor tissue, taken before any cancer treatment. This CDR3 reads CASSSRANTEAFF. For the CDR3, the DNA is TGTGCCAGCAGCTCCCGCGCTAACACTGAAGCTTTCTTT.